One and the same sample provided the 23 T cell receptor beta chains below, sequenced in a study of read filtering for tumor transcriptome and immune sequencing. Molecular barcoded adaptors covering alpha/delta and beta/gamma chains were used on 400 ng RNA. A single record per CDR3 protein comes from TCRdb applying MiXCR to the reads. The sample has about 90,000 distinct CDR3 sequences, about 12% seen once. The sample consisted of a population of CD138-negative cells sorted from bone marrow. These receptors were taken from a donor aged 40 or older with multiple myeloma.

This clonotype was detected a few times. The rearrangement joins TRBV11-2 to TRBJ2-5; weak D call: TRBD2 (6 bases). CDR1 is SGHAT and CDR2 is FQNNGV in the germline V gene. This CDR3 has 14 amino acids. Trimming stripped 2 bases from V and 5 bases from J, with 12 bases between. CDR3 DNA: TGTGCCAGCAGCTTAATTAGTCGGGGGGAGACCCAGTACTTC. It specifies CASSLISRGETQYF.

This clonotype was detected ten times or more. The rearrangement joins TRBV20-1 to TRBJ2-5; D remains unclear. V was shortened by 2 bases and J by 2 bases, with 6 bases between the two germline ends. In germline, CDR1 is DFQATT, CDR2 SNEGSKA (reference sequence). This CDR3 is 12 amino acids long. CDR3 amino acids: CSARPPQETQYF. The DNA of the CDR3 is TGCAGTGCTAGACCCCCGCAAGAGACCCAGTACTTC.

This clonotype was observed at least ten times. The chain employs TRBV7-2 and TRBJ2-2; 8 bases match TRBD2. The ends lost 0 bases at V and 7 bases at J; junction bases unmatched: 7. Germline V gives CDR1 SGHTA, CDR2 FQGNSA. This CDR3 has 16 residues. The CDR3 DNA reads as TGTGCCAGCAGCTTAGCGGGCGGGAGGTCCGGCGGGGAGCTGTTTTTT. It codes for CASSLAGGRSGGELFF.

Concerning this clonotype itself: A much bigger clone sits one base away, suggesting this may be a read error. V gene TRBV12-3 or TRBV12-4 combines with J gene TRBJ2-2, with 10 bases lining up with TRBD2. The J segment lost 6 bases and the V segment lost 8 bases, leaving 12 bases of the junction unmatched. CDR3 length: 16 amino acids. Written as DNA, the CDR3 is TGTGCCAGCCGTCCCGGGACTAGCGCCCTTGCCGGGGAGCTGTTTTTT. It encodes CASRPGTSALAGELFF.

This clonotype was observed at least ten times. CDR3 in amino acids: CASSLFPGQGSTDTQYF. In DNA form, the CDR3 reads TGCGCCAGCAGCTTGTTCCCGGGACAGGGTAGCACAGATACGCAGTATTTT. The chain couples TRBV5-1 to TRBJ2-3; 9 nucleotides match TRBD1. The CDR3 sequence is 17 residues long. The J segment lost 0 bases and the V segment lost 1 base, leaving 6 bases of the junction unmatched. CDR1 and CDR2 (germline): SGHRS, YFSETQ.

A remark on this clonotype: One end of the junction fails to match germline, which may point to a read error. J is TRBJ2-1 and V is TRBV11-2; a weak D match, TRBD2 (5 bases). CDR3 length: 15 residues. CDR1 and CDR2 (germline): SGHAT, FQNNGV. CDR3 in DNA: TGTGCCAGCAGCTTAGTGGTAGGAGGATACAATGAGCAGTCCTTC. Translation gives CASSLVVGGYNEQSF.

Points on this clonotype: A junction end diverges from the germline sequence, so it may reflect a read error. The V and J genes are TRBV24-1 and TRBJ1-1, with D unresolved. The CDR3 loop spans 12 amino acids. From germline, CDR1 is KGHDR and CDR2 SFDVKD. CDR3 region: CSTSGPNTEAFF. The CDR3, as DNA: TGTTCCACCAGTGGTCCGAACACTGAAGCTTTCTTT.

The V and J genes are TRBV28 and TRBJ2-3; unclear D gene. The CDR3 has 13 amino acids. With 1 base removed from V and 9 bases from J, the gap between germline ends came to 11 bases. Germline V gene sequence: CDR1 MDHEN, CDR2 SYDVKM. The CDR3 coding sequence is TGTGCCAGCAGTTTATCCCCGGACGGGACGCAGTATTTT. Protein product: CASSLSPDGTQYF.

This clonotype has a count of ten or more. The chain employs TRBV5-1 and TRBJ2-2; tentatively, D is TRBD2 (6 bases). CDR3 length: 14 residues. Per the germline V gene, CDR1 is SGHRS and CDR2 is YFSETQ. Trimming shortened V by 7 bases and J by 5 bases, and 15 bases separated the two germline ends. The CDR3 loop reads CASSPTGVTGELFF. CDR3 nucleotides: TGCGCCAGCTCCCCAACGGGGGTGACCGGGGAGCTGTTTTTT.

The table lists this clonotype with many counts. In DNA form, the CDR3 reads TGTGCCAGCACGGACGACGGGAATGAGCAGTTCTTC. Its protein product is CASTDDGNEQFF. The rearrangement joins TRBV2 to TRBJ2-1, with D unclear. Looked up from germline, CDR1 is SNHLY and CDR2 is FYNNEI. There are 12 residues in the CDR3. V was trimmed by 7 bases and J by 7 bases, leaving 11 bases between them.

This clonotype was picked up a small number of times. Given a much more abundant clone one base away, this may be a read error. The chain links TRBV20-1 to TRBJ2-3; no firm D call. The CDR3 contains 11 residues. Germline V gives CDR1 DFQATT, CDR2 SNEGSKA (reference sequence). Trimming took 7 bases from V and 4 from J, leaving 9 bases between them. This CDR3 reads CSVKFADTQYF. As DNA, the CDR3 is TGCAGTGTTAAATTTGCAGATACGCAGTATTTT.

This clonotype was counted only a few times. J is TRBJ2-2 and V is TRBV7-2, with 9 bases fitting TRBD2. Germline lookup yields CDR1 SGHTA and CDR2 FQGNSA. With V trimmed by 5 bases and J by 3 bases, 10 bases remained unmatched. The CDR3 covers 17 residues. The CDR3 reads CASSLPGLALYTGELFF. CDR3 sequence (DNA): TGTGCCAGCAGCCTCCCCGGACTAGCGCTATACACCGGGGAGCTGTTTTTT.

This clonotype was seen a few times. The gene calls are TRBV7-3 and TRBJ2-7, with 9 bases fitting TRBD1. Germline values: CDR1 SGHTA, CDR2 FQGTGA. V was clipped by 5 bases and J by 4 bases; unmatched bases: 9. The CDR3 runs 15 residues. The CDR3 DNA reads TGTGCCAGCAGCCCCGACGGGACAGGGACTTACGAGCAGTACTTC. Amino acids: CASSPDGTGTYEQYF.

In this sample, this clonotype turned up many times. The chain is built from TRBV5-5 and TRBJ2-5; possible D gene TRBD1, 6 bases. CDR1 is SGHKS, CDR2 YYEKEE, per germline (reference sequence). The CDR3 is 14 residues long. Trimming stripped 2 bases from V and 0 bases from J, with 8 bases between. CDR3 region: CASSFYRDQETQYF. The CDR3 DNA sequence: TGTGCCAGCAGCTTTTACAGGGACCAAGAGACCCAGTACTTC.

This clonotype was seen at least ten times. The rearrangement uses TRBV20-1 and TRBJ1-5; 8 bases align to TRBD1. Germline CDR1 is DFQATT and CDR2 is SNEGSKA (reference sequence). The CDR3 spans 14 residues. V gave up 8 bases and J gave up 4 bases; unmatched junction bases: 10. CDR3 sequence (DNA): TGCAGTTCCAAGCCGGGACAGGCGAATCAGCCCCAGCATTTT. Its translation is CSSKPGQANQPQHF.

This clonotype was recorded many times. CDR3: CASSPPLAYEQFF. The CDR3 DNA sequence: TGTGCCAGCAGCCCCCCCCTAGCTTATGAGCAGTTCTTC. The chain carries TRBV7-2 and TRBJ2-1, with a weak D call TRBD2 (5 bases). The germline V gene encodes CDR1 SGHTA and CDR2 FQGNSA. The CDR3 length is 13 residues. Trimming removed 5 bases at V and 8 bases at J, with 13 bases between.

This clonotype was seen repeatedly, ten times or more. The chain recombines TRBV12-3 or TRBV12-4 with TRBJ1-2, with 9 bases matching TRBD1. J gave up 3 bases and V 5 bases, and 4 bases lay outside the gene matches. The CDR3 is 14 amino acids. The CDR3: CASSHDRGDYGYTF. The DNA for the CDR3 is TGTGCCAGCAGTCACGACAGGGGGGACTATGGCTACACCTTC.

In regard to this clonotype: One base away lies a much larger clone, so this may be a sequencing read error. The V call is TRBV10-3, the J call TRBJ2-1; D call uncertain. There are 11 residues in the CDR3. CDR1 is ENHRY and CDR2 is SYGVKD in the germline V gene. CDR3 region: CAISEGGEQIF. CDR3 nucleotides: TGTGCCATCAGTGAGGGTGGTGAGCAGATCTTC.

This clonotype was counted ten times or more. The chain uses TRBV29-1 and TRBJ2-5; 7 positions agree with TRBD1. This CDR3 contains 13 residues. Trimming at V came to 7 bases and at J to 4 bases, leaving 9 bases not matched to a gene. Germline V lookup: CDR1 SQVTM, CDR2 ANQGSEA. The CDR3 loop reads CSAQRTGGETQYF. In DNA form, the CDR3 reads TGCAGCGCCCAGAGGACAGGCGGAGAGACCCAGTACTTC.

A few counts support this clonotype. No conserved phenylalanine or tryptophan ends this CDR3, so it is likely a read error. The chain uses TRBV3-1 and TRBJ1-2; D call uncertain. The V end was cut by 3 bases, the J end by 4 bases, with 9 bases between. Germline CDR1 LGHDT, CDR2 YNNKEL (reference sequence). The CDR3 runs to 13 residues. The CDR3 bases are TGTGCCAGCAGCCATCGCCAAGTCTATGGCTACACCTCC. Protein product: CASSHRQVYGYTS.

This clonotype was seen repeatedly, ten times or more. The chain has TRBV7-9 and TRBJ2-7, with 12 bases fitting TRBD2. The CDR3 runs 16 residues. The V gene's germline CDR1 is SEHNR and CDR2 FQNEAQ (reference sequence). V was clipped by 3 bases and J by 4 bases; unmatched bases: 7. The DNA of the CDR3 is TGTGCCAGCAGCTTCCGCGCGACTAGCGGGAGATACGAGCAGTACTTC. It encodes CASSFRATSGRYEQYF.

The V and J genes are TRBV29-1 and TRBJ2-3; D is uncertain. Trimming pared 0 bases from V and 4 bases from J, leaving 5 bases between. Germline values: CDR1 SQVTM, CDR2 ANQGSEA. CDR3 length: 12 residues. CDR3 sequence (DNA): TGCAGCGTTGAAGATGCGGCAGATACGCAGTATTTT. It encodes CSVEDAADTQYF.

Details on this clonotype: This may arise from a read error, as a much more abundant clone is one base away. The gene calls are TRBV7-9 and TRBJ2-7; D is possibly TRBD1 (6 bases). CDR3 length: 15 residues. Germline loops: CDR1 SEHNR, CDR2 FQNEAQ (reference sequence). The CDR3 DNA follows: TGTGCCAGCAGCCCCCCGGCGGCCAGGGACAACGAGCAGTGCTTC. Protein product: CASSPPAARDNEQCF. The full variable domain, rest sourced from reference TRBV7-9 and TRBJ2-7, is DTGVSQNPRHKITKRGQNVTFRCDPISEHNRLYWYRQTLGQGPEFLTYFQNEAQLEKSRLLSDRFSAERPKGSFSTLEIQRTEQGDSAMYLCASSPPAARDNEQCFGPGTRLTVT.